Listed below are T cell receptor beta chains from one sample, sequenced in a study of CD8+ T cells in alopecia areata. Assay used: immunoSEQ multiplex PCR; TCRdb lists only in-frame clones, some missing. The sample lists about 120,000 clones, 45% to 50% occurring once. Sequenced: NKG2D-low CD8+ T cells sorted from blood. These receptors were collected from a human donor with alopecia areata. Each CDR3 is given with its conserved first and last residue. Each record gives: V gene, clone size, CDR3 protein. Only part of the rows carry a size: once, few, many, or a class if the clone is expanded.

V: TRBV14
size: few
CDR3: CASSPDREQWFNEQFF

V: TRBV15
size: .
CDR3: CATSSRQGGTEAFF

V: TRBV30
size: .
CDR3: CACPQTQGDYGYTF

V: TRBV4-1
size: .
CDR3: CASSQTGGVNNEQFF

V: TRBV30
size: .
CDR3: CAWSSEEGSYEQYF

V: TRBV9
size: .
CDR3: CASSVSGGTDTQYF

V: TRBV27
size: .
CDR3: CASSPGTGLEKLFF

V: TRBV29-1
size: .
CDR3: CSVEGQDEKLFF

V: TRBV23-1
size: .
CDR3: CASSQRAGVLKWGRYNEQFF

V: TRBV6-6
size: .
CDR3: CASSGQAREKFF

V: TRBV28
size: few
CDR3: CASSLSGGNQPQHF

V: TRBV28
size: few
CDR3: CASSFVNMALDSYNEQFF

V: TRBV5-1
size: .
CDR3: CASSLTQRLQETQYF

V: TRBV29-1
size: few
CDR3: CSVDSGQGLTEAFF

V: TRBV20-1
size: few
CDR3: CSARVVNEQFF

V: TRBV29-1
size: .
CDR3: CSVQPPDNLYGYTF

V: TRBV30
size: .
CDR3: CAWSVLVSYEQYF

V: TRBV30
size: few
CDR3: CAWSADYEQYF

V: TRBV30
size: once
CDR3: CAWSTGAGNQPQHF

V: TRBV5-1
size: .
CDR3: CASTFDSTNTGELFF

V: TRBV29-1
size: few
CDR3: CSVYGTSGSYEQYF

V: TRBV9
size: once
CDR3: CASSVSGANVLTF

V: TRBV7-9
size: few
CDR3: CASSTLNTEAFF

V: TRBV11-2
size: .
CDR3: CASSLLAGYQETQYF

V: TRBV27
size: once
CDR3: CASSLGGLNEQFF

V: TRBV27
size: .
CDR3: CASRGGSTDTQYF

V: TRBV29-1
size: .
CDR3: CSVHGDVSYEQYF

V: TRBV5-4
size: .
CDR3: CASSLAGDPSYEQYF

V: TRBV11-2
size: .
CDR3: CASSSPRGVGETQYF

V: TRBV4-1
size: .
CDR3: CASSRAVGTSETQYF

V: TRBV2
size: .
CDR3: CASSQTDTQYF

V: TRBV29-1
size: .
CDR3: CSVRIYEQYF

V: TRBV18
size: .
CDR3: CASSPGTDTQYF

V: TRBV28
size: few
CDR3: CASSPRLDTQYF

V: TRBV7-9
size: .
CDR3: CASSLGSGAFF

V: TRBV29-1
size: .
CDR3: CSVDRGRNSYNEQFF

V: TRBV6-5
size: .
CDR3: CASSPGLSPEQYF

V: TRBV29-1
size: .
CDR3: CSVEIATEEQYF

V: TRBV5-1
size: once
CDR3: CASSLGQSSYNEQFF

V: TRBV4-1
size: .
CDR3: CASSQEKVPEQFF

V: TRBV11-2
size: .
CDR3: CASSLDPASEQYF

V: TRBV29-1
size: .
CDR3: CSVDAGTGELFF

V: TRBV30
size: .
CDR3: CAWSDGREAFF